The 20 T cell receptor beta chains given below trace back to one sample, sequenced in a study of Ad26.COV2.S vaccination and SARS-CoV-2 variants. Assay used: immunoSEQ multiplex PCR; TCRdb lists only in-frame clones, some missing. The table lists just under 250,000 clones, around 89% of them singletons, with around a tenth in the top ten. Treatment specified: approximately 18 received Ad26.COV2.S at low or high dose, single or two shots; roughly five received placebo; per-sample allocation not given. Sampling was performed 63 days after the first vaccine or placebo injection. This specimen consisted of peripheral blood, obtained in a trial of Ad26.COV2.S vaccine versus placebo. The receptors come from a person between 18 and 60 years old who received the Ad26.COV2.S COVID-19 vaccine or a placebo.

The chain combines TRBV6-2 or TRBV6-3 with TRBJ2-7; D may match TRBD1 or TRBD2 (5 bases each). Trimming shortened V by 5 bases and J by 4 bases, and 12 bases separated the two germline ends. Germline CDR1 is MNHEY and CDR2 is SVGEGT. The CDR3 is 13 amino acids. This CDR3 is CASSQRTSYEQYF. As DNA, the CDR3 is TGTGCCAGCAGTCAGCGGACATCTTACGAGCAGTACTTC.

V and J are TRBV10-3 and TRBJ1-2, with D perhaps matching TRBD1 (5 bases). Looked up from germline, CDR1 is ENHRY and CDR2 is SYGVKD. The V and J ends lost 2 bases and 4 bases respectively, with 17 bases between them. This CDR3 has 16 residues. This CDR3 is CAISESLGEVVYGYTF. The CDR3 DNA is TGTGCCATCAGTGAGAGCCTAGGGGAGGTAGTCTATGGCTACACCTTC.

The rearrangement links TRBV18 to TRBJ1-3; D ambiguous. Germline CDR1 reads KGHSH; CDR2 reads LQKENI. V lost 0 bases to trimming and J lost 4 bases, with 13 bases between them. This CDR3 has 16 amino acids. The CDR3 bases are TGTGCCAGCTCACCACCGAGTTTGCTCGGGGGAAACACCATATATTTT. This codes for CASSPPSLLGGNTIYF.

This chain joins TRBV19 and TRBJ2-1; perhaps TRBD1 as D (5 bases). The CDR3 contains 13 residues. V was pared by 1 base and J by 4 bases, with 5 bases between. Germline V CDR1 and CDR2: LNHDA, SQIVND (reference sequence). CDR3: CASSIGQYNEQFF. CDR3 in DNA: TGTGCCAGTAGTATAGGACAGTACAATGAGCAGTTCTTC.

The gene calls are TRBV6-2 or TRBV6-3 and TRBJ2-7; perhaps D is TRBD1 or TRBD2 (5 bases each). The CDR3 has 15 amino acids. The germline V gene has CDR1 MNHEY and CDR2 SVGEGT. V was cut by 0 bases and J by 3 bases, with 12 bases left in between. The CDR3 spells CASSYSWGKDYEQYF. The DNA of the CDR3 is TGTGCCAGCAGTTACTCTTGGGGGAAAGACTACGAGCAGTACTTC.

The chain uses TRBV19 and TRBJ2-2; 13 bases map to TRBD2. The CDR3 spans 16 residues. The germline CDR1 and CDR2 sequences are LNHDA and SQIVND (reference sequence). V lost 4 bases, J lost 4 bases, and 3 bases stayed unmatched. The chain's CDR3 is CASSRLAGGSTGELFF. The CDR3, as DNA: TGTGCCAGTAGTAGACTAGCGGGAGGATCCACCGGGGAGCTGTTTTTT.

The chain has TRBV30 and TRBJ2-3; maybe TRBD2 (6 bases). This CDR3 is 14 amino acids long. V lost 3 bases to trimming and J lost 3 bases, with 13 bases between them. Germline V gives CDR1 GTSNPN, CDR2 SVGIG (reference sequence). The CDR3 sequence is CAWRREARTDTQYF. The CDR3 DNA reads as TGTGCCTGGAGGAGGGAGGCCAGAACAGATACGCAGTATTTT.

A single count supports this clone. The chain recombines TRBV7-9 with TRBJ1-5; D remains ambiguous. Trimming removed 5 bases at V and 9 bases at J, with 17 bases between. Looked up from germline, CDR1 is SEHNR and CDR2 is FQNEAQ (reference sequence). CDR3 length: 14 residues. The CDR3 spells CASSLLDAEGPQHF. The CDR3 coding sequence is TGTGCCAGCAGCCTTCTAGACGCCGAGGGGCCCCAGCATTTT.

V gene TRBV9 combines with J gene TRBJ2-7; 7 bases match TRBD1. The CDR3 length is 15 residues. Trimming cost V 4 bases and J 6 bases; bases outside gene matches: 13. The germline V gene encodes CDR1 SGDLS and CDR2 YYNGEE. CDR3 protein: CASSPFSTGTSEQYF. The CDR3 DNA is TGTGCCAGCAGCCCTTTCTCGACAGGGACGAGCGAGCAGTACTTC.

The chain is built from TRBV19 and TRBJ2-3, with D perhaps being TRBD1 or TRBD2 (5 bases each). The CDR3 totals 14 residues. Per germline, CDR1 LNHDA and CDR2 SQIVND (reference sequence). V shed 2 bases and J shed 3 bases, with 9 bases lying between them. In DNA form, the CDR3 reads TGTGCCAGTAGTATATGGGGGTCGACAGATACGCAGTATTTT. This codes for CASSIWGSTDTQYF.

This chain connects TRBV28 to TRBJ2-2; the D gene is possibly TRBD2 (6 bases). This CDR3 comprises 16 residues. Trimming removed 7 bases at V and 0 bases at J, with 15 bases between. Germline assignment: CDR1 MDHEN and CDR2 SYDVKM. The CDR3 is CASNPYSGTNTGELFF. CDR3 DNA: TGTGCCAGCAACCCCTATAGCGGTACGAACACCGGGGAGCTGTTTTTT.

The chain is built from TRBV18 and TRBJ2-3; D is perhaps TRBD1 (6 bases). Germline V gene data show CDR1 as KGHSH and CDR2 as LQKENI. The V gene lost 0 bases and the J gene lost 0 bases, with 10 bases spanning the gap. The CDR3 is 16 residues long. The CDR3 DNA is TGTGCCAGCTCACCACCGGTAGGGGGTAGCACAGATACGCAGTATTTT. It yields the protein CASSPPVGGSTDTQYF.

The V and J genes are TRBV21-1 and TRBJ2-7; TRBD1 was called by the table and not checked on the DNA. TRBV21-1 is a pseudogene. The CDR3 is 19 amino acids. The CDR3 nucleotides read TGTGCCAGCAGCAAAATTCTATGGACTAAGGGACAGGGAACCTACGAGCAGTACTTC. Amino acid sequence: CASSKILWTKGQGTYEQYF.

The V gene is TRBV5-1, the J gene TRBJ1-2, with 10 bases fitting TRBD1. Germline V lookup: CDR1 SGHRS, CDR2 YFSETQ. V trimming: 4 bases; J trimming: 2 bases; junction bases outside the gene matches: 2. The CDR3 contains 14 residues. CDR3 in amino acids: CASSPGQGNYGYTF. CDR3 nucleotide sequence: TGCGCCAGCAGCCCGGGACAGGGGAACTATGGCTACACCTTC.

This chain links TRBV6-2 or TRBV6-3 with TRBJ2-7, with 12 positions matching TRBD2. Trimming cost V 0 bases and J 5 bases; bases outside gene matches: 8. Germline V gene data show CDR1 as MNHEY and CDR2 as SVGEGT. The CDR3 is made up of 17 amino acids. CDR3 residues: CASSYSLTSGSVHEQYF. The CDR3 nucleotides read TGTGCCAGCAGTTACTCCCTGACTAGCGGGAGCGTCCACGAGCAGTACTTC.

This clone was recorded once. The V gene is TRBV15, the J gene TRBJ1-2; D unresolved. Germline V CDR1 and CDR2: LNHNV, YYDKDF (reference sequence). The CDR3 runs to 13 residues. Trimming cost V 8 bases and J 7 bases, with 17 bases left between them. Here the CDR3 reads CATSPRPDFGYTF. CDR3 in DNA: TGTGCCACCTCCCCCAGGCCTGACTTTGGCTACACCTTC. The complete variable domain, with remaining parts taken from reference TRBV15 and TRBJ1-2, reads DAMVIQNPRYQVTQFGKPVTLSCSQTLNHNVMYWYQQKSSQAPKLLFHYYDKDFNNEADTPDNFQSRRPNTSFCFLDIRSPGLGDTAMYLCATSPRPDFGYTFGSGTRLTVV.

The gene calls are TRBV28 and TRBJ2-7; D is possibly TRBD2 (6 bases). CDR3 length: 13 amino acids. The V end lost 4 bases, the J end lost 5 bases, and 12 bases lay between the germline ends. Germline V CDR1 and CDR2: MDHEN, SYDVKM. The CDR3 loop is CASSYGGNDEQYF. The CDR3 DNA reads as TGTGCCAGCAGTTACGGGGGAAACGACGAGCAGTACTTC.

The CDR3 reads CASSQVVPGADTQYF. CDR3 coding DNA: TGCGCCAGCAGCCAAGTAGTCCCAGGGGCAGATACGCAGTATTTT. The chain carries TRBV4-1 and TRBJ2-3; perhaps TRBD1 as D (6 bases). Germline V lookup: CDR1 MGHRA, CDR2 YSYEKL. The V and J ends lost 1 base and 4 bases respectively, with 12 bases between them. The CDR3 runs 15 residues.

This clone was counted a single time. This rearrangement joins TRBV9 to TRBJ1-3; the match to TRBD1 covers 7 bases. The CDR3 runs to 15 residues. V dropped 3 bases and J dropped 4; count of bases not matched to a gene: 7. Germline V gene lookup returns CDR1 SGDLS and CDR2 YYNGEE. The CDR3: CASSAGGQSGNTIYF. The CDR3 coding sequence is TGTGCCAGCAGCGCGGGGGGACAGTCAGGAAACACCATATATTTT.

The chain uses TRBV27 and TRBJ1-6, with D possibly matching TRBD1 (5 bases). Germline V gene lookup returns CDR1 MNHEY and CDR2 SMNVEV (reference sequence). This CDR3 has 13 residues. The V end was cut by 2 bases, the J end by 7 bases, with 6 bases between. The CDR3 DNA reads TGTGCCAGCAGTTTAGAGGGGAATTCACCCCTCCACTTT. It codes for CASSLEGNSPLHF.